This TCR beta chain was captured in a study of blood T cell repertoires in COVID-19. Study-level information: COVID-19 samples from acute and convalescent phases originated in the United States, Italy and Spain.

Authors' analysis steps: By means of reference gene primer amplification, nucleated cell counts were estimated. The method was immunoSEQ multiplex PCR; TCRdb's version includes in-frame clones alone and lacks a portion of them. Clone size and the V and J calls come from that table; the DNA yielded D and trimming. The data contain around 130,000 clones, around 89% of them singletons. The ends were cut back, 1 base at V and 8 bases at J, with 10 bases in the middle. This CDR3 has 13 residues. Germline values: CDR1 KGHDR, CDR2 SFDVKD. This chain joins TRBV24-1 and TRBJ1-2; tentative D call: TRBD1 (6 bases). This TCR was sampled from an older man with active or convalescent COVID-19. Source material: peripheral blood. The CDR3 loop reads CATSDFTGHGYTF. CDR3 coding DNA: TGTGCCACCAGTGATTTTACGGGACACGGCTACACCTTC.